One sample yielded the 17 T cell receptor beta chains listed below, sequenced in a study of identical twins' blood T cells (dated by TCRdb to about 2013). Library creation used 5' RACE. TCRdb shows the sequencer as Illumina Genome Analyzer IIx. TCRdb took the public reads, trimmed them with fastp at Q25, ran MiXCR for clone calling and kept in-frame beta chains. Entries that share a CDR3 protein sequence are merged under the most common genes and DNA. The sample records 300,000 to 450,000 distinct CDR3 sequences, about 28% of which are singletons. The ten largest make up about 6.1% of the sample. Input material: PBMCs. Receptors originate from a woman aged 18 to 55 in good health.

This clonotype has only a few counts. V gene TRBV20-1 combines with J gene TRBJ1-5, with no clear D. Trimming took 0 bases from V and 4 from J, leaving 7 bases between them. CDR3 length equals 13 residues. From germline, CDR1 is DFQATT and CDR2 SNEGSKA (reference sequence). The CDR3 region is CSARDAQNQPQHF. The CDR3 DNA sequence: TGCAGTGCTAGAGACGCACAGAATCAGCCCCAGCATTTT.

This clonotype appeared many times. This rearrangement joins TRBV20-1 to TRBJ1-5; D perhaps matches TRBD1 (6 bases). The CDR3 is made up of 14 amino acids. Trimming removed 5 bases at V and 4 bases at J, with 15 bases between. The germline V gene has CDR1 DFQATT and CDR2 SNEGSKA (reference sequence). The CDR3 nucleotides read TGCAGTGCTCTCTCTACAGGGAGGAATCAGCCCCAGCATTTT. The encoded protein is CSALSTGRNQPQHF.

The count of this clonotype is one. This CDR3 reads CSVDAGSGTGELFF. Here the CDR3 DNA reads TGCAGCGTTGACGCAGGGTCGGGCACCGGGGAGCTGTTTTTT. This chain connects TRBV29-1 to TRBJ2-2, with D tentatively TRBD1 (5 bases). Per the germline V gene, CDR1 is SQVTM and CDR2 is ANQGSEA. V was shortened by 3 bases and J by 4 bases, with 12 bases between the two germline ends. The CDR3 has 14 amino acids.

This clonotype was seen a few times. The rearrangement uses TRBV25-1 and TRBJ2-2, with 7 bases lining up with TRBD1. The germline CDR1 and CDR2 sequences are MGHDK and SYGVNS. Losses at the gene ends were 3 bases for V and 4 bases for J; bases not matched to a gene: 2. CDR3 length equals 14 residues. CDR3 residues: CASSEDRITGELFF. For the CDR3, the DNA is TGTGCCAGCAGTGAGGACAGGATCACCGGGGAGCTGTTTTTT.

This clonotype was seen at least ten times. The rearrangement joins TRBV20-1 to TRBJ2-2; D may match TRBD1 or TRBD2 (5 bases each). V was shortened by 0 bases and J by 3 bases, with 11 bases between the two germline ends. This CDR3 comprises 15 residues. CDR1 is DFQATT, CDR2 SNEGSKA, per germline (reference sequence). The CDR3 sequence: CSARDTGAYTGELFF. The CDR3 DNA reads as TGCAGTGCTAGAGATACCGGGGCGTACACCGGGGAGCTGTTTTTT.

The CDR3 coding sequence is TGTGCCAGCAGCGGAGGGGTTTCCTATGGCTACACCTTC. Protein product: CASSGGVSYGYTF. The J gene is TRBJ1-2, the V gene TRBV7-9, with D possibly being TRBD1 (5 bases). V was trimmed by 5 bases and J by 4 bases, leaving 11 bases between them. CDR3 length: 13 amino acids. CDR1 and CDR2 (germline): SEHNR, FQNEAQ (reference sequence).

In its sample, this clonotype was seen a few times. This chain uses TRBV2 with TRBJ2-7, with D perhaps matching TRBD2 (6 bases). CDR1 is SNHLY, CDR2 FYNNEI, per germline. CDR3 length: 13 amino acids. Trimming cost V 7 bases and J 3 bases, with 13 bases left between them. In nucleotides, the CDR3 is TGTGCCAGCACTCGGGACTTCTTCTACGAGCAGTACTTC. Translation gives CASTRDFFYEQYF.

CDR3 DNA sequence: TGCAGCGTGGTGGGTATGGGGAGTCTCCACAATGAGCAGTTCTTC. Amino acids: CSVVGMGSLHNEQFF. The J gene is TRBJ2-1, the V gene TRBV29-1; maybe TRBD2 (5 bases). The CDR3 contains 15 residues. The germline gives CDR1 SQVTM, CDR2 ANQGSEA. With 6 bases removed from V and 5 bases from J, the gap between germline ends came to 20 bases.

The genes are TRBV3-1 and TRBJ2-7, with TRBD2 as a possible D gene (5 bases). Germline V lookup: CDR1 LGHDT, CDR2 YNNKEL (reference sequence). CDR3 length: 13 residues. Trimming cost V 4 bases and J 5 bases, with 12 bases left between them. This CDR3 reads CASSLSDPDEQYF. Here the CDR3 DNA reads TGTGCCAGCAGCCTTAGCGACCCAGACGAGCAGTACTTC.

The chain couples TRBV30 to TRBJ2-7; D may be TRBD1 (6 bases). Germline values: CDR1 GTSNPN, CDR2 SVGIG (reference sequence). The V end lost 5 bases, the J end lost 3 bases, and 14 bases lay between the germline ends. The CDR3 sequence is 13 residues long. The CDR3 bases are TGTGCCTGGCAGGACAGCTCCTTCTACGAGCAGTACTTC. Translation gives CAWQDSSFYEQYF.

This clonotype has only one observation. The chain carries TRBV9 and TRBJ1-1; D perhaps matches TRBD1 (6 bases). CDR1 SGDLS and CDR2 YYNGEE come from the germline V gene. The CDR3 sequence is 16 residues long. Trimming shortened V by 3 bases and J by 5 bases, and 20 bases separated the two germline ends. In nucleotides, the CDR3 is TGTGCCAGCAGCGATCGCATTACAGGGCGTTGGACTGAAGCTTTCTTT. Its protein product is CASSDRITGRWTEAFF.

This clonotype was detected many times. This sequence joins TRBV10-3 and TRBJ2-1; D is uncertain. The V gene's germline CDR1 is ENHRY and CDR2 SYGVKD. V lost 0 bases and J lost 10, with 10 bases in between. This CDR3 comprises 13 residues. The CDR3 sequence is CAISESIRMEQFF. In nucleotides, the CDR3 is TGTGCCATCAGTGAGTCGATACGGATGGAGCAGTTCTTC.

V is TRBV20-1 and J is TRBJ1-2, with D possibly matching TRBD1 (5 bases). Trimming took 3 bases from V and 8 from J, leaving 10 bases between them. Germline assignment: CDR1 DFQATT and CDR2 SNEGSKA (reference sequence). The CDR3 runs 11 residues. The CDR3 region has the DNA TGCAGTGCTAGTTCAGGGAACGGCTACACCTTC. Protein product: CSASSGNGYTF.

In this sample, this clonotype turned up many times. CDR3 DNA: TGCAGTGCCATCACAGTGACTGGAAACACCATATATTTT. It is translated as CSAITVTGNTIYF. The chain links TRBV20-1 to TRBJ1-3; D is undetermined. The germline V gene has CDR1 DFQATT and CDR2 SNEGSKA (reference sequence). The CDR3 length is 13 residues. Trimming removed 6 bases at V and 2 bases at J, with 11 bases between.

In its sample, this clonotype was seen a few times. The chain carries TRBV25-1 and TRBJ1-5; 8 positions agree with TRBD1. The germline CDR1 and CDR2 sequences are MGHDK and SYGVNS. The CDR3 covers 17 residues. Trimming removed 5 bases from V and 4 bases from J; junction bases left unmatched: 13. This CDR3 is CASSSSPGTGRNQPQHF. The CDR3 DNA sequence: TGTGCCAGCAGTTCGTCGCCCGGGACAGGACGTAATCAGCCCCAGCATTTT.

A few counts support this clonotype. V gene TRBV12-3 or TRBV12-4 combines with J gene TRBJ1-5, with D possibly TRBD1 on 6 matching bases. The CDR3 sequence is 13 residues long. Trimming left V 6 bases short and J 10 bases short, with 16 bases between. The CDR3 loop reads CASSQGMGQPQHF. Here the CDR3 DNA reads TGTGCCAGCAGCCAGGGGATGGGTCAACCCCAGCATTTT.

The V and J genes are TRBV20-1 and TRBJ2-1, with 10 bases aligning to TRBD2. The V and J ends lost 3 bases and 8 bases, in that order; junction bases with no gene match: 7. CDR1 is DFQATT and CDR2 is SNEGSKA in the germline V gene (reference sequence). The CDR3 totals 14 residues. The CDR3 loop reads CSASWVAGGDEQFF. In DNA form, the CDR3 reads TGCAGTGCTAGTTGGGTAGCGGGAGGAGATGAGCAGTTCTTC.